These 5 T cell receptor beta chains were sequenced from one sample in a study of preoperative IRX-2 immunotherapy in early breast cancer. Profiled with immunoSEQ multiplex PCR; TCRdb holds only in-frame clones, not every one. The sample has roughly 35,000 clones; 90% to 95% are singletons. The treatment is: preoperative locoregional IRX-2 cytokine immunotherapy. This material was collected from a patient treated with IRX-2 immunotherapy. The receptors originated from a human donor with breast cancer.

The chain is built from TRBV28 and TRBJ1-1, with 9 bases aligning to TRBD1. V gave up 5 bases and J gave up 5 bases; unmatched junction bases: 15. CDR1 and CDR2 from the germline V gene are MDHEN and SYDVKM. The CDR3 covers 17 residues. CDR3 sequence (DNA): TGTGCCAGCAGTCGCCCGACAGGGGGAAAGTATCGAACTGAAGCTTTCTTT. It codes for CASSRPTGGKYRTEAFF.

As DNA, the CDR3 is TGTGCCAGCAGCTTAGTCGTCGGTCCTGCGTCCTACGAGCAGTACTTC. This translates into CASSLVVGPASYEQYF. This chain joins TRBV7-9 and TRBJ2-7, with D uncertain. The germline V and J ends were trimmed by 1 base and 1 base, with 14 bases remaining between them. This CDR3 contains 16 residues. Germline V gene data show CDR1 as SEHNR and CDR2 as FQNEAQ (reference sequence).

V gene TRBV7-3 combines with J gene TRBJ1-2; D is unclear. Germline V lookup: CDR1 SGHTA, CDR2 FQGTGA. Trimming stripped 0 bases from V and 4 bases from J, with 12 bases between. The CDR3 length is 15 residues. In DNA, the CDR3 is TGTGCCAGCAGCTTAACCCCCGGTGCTGGCTATGGCTACACCTTC. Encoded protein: CASSLTPGAGYGYTF.

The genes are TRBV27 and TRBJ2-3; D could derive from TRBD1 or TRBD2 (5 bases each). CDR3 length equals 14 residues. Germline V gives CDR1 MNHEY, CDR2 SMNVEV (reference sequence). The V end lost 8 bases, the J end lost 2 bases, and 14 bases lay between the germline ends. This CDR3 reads CASGRDPLTDTQYF. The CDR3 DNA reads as TGTGCCAGCGGACGGGACCCTCTCACAGATACGCAGTATTTT.

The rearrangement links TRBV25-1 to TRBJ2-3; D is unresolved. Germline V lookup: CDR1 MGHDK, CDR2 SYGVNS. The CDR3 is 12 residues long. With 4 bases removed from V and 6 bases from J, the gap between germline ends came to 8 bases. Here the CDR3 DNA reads TGTGCCAGCAGTGGCCTAAGGGATACGCAGTATTTT. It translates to CASSGLRDTQYF. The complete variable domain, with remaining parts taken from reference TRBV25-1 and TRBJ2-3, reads EADIYQTPRYLVIGTGKKITLECSQTMGHDKMYWYQQDPGMELHLIHYSYGVNSTEKGDLSSESTVSRIRTEHFPLTLESARPSHTSQYLCASSGLRDTQYFGPGTRLTVL.